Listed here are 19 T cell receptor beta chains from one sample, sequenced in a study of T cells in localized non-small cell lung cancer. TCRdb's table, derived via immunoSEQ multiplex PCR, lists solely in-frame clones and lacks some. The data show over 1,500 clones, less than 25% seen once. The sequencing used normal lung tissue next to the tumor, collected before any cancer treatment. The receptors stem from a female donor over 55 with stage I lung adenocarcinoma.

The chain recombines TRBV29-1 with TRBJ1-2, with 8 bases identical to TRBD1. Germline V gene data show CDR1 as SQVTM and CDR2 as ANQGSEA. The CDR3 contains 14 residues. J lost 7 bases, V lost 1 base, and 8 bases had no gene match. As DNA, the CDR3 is TGCAGCGTTGAAGTCGGGGCAGGGGGCGGTGGCTACACCTTC. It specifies CSVEVGAGGGGYTF.

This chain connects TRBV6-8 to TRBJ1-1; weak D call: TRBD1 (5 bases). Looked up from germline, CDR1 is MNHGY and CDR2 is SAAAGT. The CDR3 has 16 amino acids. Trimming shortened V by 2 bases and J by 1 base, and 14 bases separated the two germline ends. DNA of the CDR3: TGTGCCAGCAGTTACGGGGCTCACGGGGGGAACACTGAAGCTTTCTTT. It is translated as CASSYGAHGGNTEAFF.

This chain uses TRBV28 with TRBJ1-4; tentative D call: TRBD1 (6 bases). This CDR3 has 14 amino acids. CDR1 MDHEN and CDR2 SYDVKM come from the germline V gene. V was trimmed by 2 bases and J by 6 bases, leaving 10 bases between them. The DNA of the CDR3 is TGTGCCAGCAGTTTAACCGGGGGCCATGAAAAACTGTTTTTT. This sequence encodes CASSLTGGHEKLFF.

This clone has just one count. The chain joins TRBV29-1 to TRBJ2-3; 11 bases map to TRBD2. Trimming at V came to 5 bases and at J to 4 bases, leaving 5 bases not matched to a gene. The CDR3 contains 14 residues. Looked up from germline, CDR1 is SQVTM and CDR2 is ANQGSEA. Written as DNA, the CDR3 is TGCAGCGTTCTGGCTAGCGGGAGGTCAGATACGCAGTATTTT. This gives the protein CSVLASGRSDTQYF.

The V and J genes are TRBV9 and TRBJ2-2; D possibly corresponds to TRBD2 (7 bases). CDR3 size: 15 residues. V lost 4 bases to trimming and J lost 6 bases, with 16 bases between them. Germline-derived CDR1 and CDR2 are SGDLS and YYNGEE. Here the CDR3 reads CASSLLSGGAGELFF. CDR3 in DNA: TGTGCCAGCAGCCTCCTCTCGGGGGGCGCCGGGGAGCTGTTTTTT.

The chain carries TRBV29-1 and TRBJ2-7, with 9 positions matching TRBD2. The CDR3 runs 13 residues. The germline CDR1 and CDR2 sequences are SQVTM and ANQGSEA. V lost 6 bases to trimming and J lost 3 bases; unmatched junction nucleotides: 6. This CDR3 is CSVPGTSRYEQYF. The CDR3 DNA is TGCAGCGTGCCTGGGACTAGCCGCTACGAGCAGTACTTC.

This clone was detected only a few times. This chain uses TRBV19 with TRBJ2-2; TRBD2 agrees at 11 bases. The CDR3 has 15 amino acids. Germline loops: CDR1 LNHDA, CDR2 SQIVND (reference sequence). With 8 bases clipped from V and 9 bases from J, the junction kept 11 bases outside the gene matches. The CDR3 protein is CASGVGTSGPRELFF. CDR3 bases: TGTGCCAGTGGGGTGGGGACTAGCGGTCCTCGGGAGCTGTTTTTT.

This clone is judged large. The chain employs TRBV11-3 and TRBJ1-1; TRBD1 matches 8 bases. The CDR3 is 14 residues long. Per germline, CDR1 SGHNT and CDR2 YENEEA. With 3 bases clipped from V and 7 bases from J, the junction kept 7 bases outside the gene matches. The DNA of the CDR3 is TGTGCCAGCAGCTTCGGACAGGGCTGGGATGAAGCTTTCTTT. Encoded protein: CASSFGQGWDEAFF.

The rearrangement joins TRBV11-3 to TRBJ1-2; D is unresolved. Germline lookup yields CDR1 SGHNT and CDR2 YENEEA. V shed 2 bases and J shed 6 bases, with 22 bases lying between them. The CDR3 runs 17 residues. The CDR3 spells CASSLWVTVQAEHGYTF. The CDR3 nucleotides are TGTGCCAGCAGCTTATGGGTAACGGTGCAGGCGGAACATGGCTACACCTTC.

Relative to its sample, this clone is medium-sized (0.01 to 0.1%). The CDR3 DNA sequence: TGTGCCAGCAGCGCGCTCCGGGACAGGGTCCACCGGGACTACACAGATACGCAGTATTTT. It specifies CASSALRDRVHRDYTDTQYF. The J gene is TRBJ2-3, the V gene TRBV9; the match to TRBD1 covers 9 bases. This CDR3 has 20 residues. Germline lookup yields CDR1 SGDLS and CDR2 YYNGEE. The ends lost 3 bases at V and 2 bases at J; junction bases unmatched: 19.

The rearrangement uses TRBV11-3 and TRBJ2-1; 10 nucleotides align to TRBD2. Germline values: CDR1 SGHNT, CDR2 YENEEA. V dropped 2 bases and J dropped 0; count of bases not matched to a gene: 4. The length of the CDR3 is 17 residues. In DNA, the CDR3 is TGTGCCAGCAGCTTATCAATAGCGGGGGGCTCCTACAATGAGCAGTTCTTC. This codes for CASSLSIAGGSYNEQFF. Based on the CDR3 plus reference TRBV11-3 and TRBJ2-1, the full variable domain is EAGVVQSPRYKIIEKKQPVAFWCNPISGHNTLYWYLQNLGQGPELLIRYENEEAVDDSQLPKDRFSAERLKGVDSTLKIQPAELGDSAVYLCASSLSIAGGSYNEQFFGPGTRLTVL.

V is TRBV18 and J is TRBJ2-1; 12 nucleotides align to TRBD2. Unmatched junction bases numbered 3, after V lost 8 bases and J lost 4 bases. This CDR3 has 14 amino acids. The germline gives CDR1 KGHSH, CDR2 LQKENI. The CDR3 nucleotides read TGTGCCAGCGCCGGGACTAGCGGGTACAATGAGCAGTTCTTC. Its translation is CASAGTSGYNEQFF.

The CDR3 spells CASRRALGGSYEQYF. CDR3 nucleotide sequence: TGTGCCAGCAGACGGGCCCTTGGAGGCTCCTACGAGCAGTACTTC. The chain has TRBV28 and TRBJ2-7; maybe TRBD2 (5 bases). CDR3 length: 15 amino acids. The V and J ends lost 6 bases and 0 bases respectively, with 15 bases between them. CDR1 MDHEN and CDR2 SYDVKM come from the germline V gene.

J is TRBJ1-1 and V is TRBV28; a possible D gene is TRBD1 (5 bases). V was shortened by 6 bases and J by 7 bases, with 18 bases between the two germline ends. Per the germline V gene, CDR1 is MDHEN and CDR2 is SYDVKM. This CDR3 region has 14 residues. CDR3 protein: CASSPGTFKVEAFF. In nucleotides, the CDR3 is TGTGCCAGCAGCCCCGGGACTTTCAAGGTTGAAGCTTTCTTT.

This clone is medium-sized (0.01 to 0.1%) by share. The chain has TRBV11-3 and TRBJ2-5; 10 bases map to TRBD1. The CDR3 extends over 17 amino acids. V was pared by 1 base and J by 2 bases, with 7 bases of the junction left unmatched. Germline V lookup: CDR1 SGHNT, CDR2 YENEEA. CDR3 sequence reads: CASSLGSGQGRQETQYF. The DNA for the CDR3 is TGTGCCAGCAGCTTAGGGTCGGGACAGGGGAGGCAAGAGACCCAGTACTTC.

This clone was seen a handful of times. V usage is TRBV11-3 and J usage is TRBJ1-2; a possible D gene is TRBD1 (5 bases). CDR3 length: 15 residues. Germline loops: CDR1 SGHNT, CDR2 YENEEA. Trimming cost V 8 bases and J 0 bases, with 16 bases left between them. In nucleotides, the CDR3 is TGTGCCAGCCATAGGGACGTCGGAACTAACTATGGCTACACCTTC. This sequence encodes CASHRDVGTNYGYTF. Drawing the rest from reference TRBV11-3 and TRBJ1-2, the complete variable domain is EAGVVQSPRYKIIEKKQPVAFWCNPISGHNTLYWYLQNLGQGPELLIRYENEEAVDDSQLPKDRFSAERLKGVDSTLKIQPAELGDSAVYLCASHRDVGTNYGYTFGSGTRLTVV.

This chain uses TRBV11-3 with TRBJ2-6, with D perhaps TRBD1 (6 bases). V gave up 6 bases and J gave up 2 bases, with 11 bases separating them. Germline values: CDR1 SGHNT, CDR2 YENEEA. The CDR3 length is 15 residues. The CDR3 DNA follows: TGTGCCAGCAGTTACCCAGGGGCTGGGGCCAACGTCCTGACTTTC. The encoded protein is CASSYPGAGANVLTF.

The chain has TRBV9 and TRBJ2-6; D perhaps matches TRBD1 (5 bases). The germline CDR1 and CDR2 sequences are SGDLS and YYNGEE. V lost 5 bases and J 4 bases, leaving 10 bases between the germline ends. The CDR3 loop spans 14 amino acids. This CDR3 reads CASRGHGGANVLTF. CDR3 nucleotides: TGTGCCAGCAGAGGACACGGCGGGGCCAACGTCCTGACTTTC. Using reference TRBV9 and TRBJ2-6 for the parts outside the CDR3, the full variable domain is DSGVTQTPKHLITATGQRVTLRCSPRSGDLSVYWYQQSLDQGLQFLIQYYNGEERAKGNILERFSAQQFPDLHSELNLSSLELGDSALYFCASRGHGGANVLTFGAGSRLTVL.

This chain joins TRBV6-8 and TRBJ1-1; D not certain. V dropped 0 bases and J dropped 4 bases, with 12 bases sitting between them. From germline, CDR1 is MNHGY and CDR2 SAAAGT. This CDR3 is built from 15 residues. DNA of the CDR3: TGTGCCAGCAGTTACTCCGCCCTGACGAGCACTGAAGCTTTCTTT. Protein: CASSYSALTSTEAFF.